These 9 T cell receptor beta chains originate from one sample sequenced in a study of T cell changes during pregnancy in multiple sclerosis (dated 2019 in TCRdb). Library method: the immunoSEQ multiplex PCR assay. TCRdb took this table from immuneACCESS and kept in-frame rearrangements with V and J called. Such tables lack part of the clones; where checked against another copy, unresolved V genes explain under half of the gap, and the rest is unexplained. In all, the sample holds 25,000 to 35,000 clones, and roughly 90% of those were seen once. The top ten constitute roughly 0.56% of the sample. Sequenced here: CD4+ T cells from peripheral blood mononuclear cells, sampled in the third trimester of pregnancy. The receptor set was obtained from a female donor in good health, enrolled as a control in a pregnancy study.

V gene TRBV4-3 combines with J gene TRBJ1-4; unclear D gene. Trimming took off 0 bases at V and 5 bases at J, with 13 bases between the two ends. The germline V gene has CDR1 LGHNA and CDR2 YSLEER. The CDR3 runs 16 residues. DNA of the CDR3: TGCGCCAGCAGCCAAGATCTCCTCGTCCCCAATGAAAAACTGTTTTTT. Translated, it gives CASSQDLLVPNEKLFF.

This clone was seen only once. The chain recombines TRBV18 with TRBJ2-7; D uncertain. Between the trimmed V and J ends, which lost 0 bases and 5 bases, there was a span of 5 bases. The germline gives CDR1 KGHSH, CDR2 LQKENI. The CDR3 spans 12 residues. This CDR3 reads CASSPPSDEQYF. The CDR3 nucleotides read TGTGCCAGCTCACCACCTTCTGACGAGCAGTACTTC.

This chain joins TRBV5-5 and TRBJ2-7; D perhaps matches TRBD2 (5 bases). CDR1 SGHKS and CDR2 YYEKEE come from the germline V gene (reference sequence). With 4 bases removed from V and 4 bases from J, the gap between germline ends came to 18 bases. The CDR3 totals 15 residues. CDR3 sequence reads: CASSPGMARPYEQYF. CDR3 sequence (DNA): TGTGCCAGCAGCCCGGGGATGGCCAGGCCATACGAGCAGTACTTC.

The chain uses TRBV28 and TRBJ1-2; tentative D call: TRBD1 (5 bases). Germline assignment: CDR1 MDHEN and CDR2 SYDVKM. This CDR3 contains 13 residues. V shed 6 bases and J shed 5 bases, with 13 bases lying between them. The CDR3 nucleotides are TGTGCCAGCAGGTCAGGGTCTCGGTATGGCTACACCTTC. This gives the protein CASRSGSRYGYTF.

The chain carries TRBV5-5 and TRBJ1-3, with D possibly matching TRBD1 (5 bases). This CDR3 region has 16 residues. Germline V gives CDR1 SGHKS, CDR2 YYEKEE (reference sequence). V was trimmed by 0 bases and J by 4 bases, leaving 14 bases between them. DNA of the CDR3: TGTGCCAGCAGCTTGGCCCTTACCAGGGCCGGAAACACCATATATTTT. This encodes CASSLALTRAGNTIYF.

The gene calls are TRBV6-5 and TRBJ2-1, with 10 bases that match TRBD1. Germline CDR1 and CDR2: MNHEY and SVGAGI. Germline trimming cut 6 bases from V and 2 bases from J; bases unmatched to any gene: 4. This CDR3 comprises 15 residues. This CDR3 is CASRGTGDPYNEQFF. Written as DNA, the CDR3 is TGTGCCAGCAGGGGGACAGGGGACCCCTACAATGAGCAGTTCTTC.

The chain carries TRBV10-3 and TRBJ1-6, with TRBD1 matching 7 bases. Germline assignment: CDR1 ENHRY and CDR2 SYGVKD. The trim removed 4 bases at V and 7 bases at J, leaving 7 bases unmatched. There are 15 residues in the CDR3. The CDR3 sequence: CAISGQTGRNSPLHF. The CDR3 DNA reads TGTGCCATCAGTGGCCAGACAGGGCGGAATTCACCCCTCCACTTT.

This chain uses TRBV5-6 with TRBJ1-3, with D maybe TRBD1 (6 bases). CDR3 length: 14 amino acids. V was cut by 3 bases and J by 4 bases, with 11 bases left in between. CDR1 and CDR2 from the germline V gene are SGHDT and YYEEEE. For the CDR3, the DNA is TGTGCCAGCAGCTCACCCGGACAGGGAAACACCATATATTTT. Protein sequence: CASSSPGQGNTIYF.

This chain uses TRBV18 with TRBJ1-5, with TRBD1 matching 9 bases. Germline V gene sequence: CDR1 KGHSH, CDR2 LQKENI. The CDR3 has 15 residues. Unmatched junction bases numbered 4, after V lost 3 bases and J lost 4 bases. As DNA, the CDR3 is TGTGCCAGCTCACCCCGGGACAGGGTAAATCAGCCCCAGCATTTT. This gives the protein CASSPRDRVNQPQHF.